This TCR beta chain was identified during a study of blood T cell repertoires in COVID-19. About the research overall: Material from acute and convalescent COVID-19 was sourced from the United States, Italy and Spain.

TCRdb keeps only in-frame clones here, not all; method: immunoSEQ multiplex PCR. The sample lists some 90,000 clones, over 70% occurring once. In this sample, this clone turned up once. Germline V gene sequence: CDR1 KGHSH, CDR2 LQKENI. This CDR3 contains 15 residues. The germline V and J ends were trimmed by 3 bases and 0 bases, with 9 bases remaining between them. The chain combines TRBV18 with TRBJ1-3; D not resolved. Sequenced material: peripheral blood. The receptor comes from a man aged 60 to 75 with acute or convalescent COVID-19. This CDR3 is CASSPREASGNTIYF. The CDR3 DNA is TGTGCCAGCTCACCCCGAGAGGCCTCTGGAAACACCATATATTTT. The whole variable domain, remainder taken from reference TRBV18 and TRBJ1-3, is NAGVMQNPRHLVRRRGQEARLRCSPMKGHSHVYWYRQLPEEGLKFMVYLQKENIIDESGMPKERFSAEFPKEGPSILRIQQVVRGDSAAYFCASSPREASGNTIYFGEGSWLTVV.